Described below is a single T cell receptor (beta chain) sequence and its context. Its target is unknown. The CDR3 runs to 14 residues. Trimming stripped 1 base from V and 2 bases from J, with 8 bases between. The germline V gene has CDR1 MNHEY and CDR2 SVGAGI. The data derive from a study of OX40 agonist ivuxolimab in advanced cancers. Notes on the study in general: Antigen specificity of clonally expanded peripheral T cells was not established. Clonal expansion was seen in CD4+ and CD8+ blood T cells by week 6 at 0.1 to 3.0 mg/kg. The authors also found low normalized T-cell clonal expansion in some nonresponders.

Peripheral blood came from all dose cohorts at three timepoints. The assay was immunoSEQ multiplex PCR, and TCRdb's table has in-frame clones only and misses some. The data hold about 50,000 clones, with 84% observed a single time. The source was CD4+ or CD8+ T cells sorted from blood, collected in a trial of the OX40 agonist ivuxolimab. This clonotype was obtained from an adult with an advanced solid tumor such as melanoma, head and neck, liver or kidney cancer. The V gene is TRBV6-5, the J gene TRBJ2-5; D might be TRBD1 (6 bases). The CDR3 here is CASSYWDKQETQYF. CDR3 DNA: TGTGCCAGCAGTTACTGGGACAAGCAAGAGACCCAGTACTTC.